A single T cell receptor beta chain is shown here with its context. The data were taken from a study of shared clonotypes between healthy human individuals. CDR1 MNHEY and CDR2 SVGAGI come from the germline V gene. There are 13 residues in the CDR3. V dropped 6 bases and J dropped 7 bases, with 16 bases sitting between them. Clones were sequenced by immunoSEQ multiplex PCR, and TCRdb holds only the in-frame ones, with some missing. Among about 600,000 clones listed, around 97% were seen once. This TCR came from a woman aged 25 to 39 in good health. The sample consisted of naive CD4+ T cells sorted from blood. Subset noted: CD45RA+ positively selected. V and J are TRBV6-5 and TRBJ2-7, with no clear D. The DNA of the CDR3 is TGTGCCAGCAGCCCCGAGAGTCCCCCTGAGCAGTACTTC. Residues: CASSPESPPEQYF.